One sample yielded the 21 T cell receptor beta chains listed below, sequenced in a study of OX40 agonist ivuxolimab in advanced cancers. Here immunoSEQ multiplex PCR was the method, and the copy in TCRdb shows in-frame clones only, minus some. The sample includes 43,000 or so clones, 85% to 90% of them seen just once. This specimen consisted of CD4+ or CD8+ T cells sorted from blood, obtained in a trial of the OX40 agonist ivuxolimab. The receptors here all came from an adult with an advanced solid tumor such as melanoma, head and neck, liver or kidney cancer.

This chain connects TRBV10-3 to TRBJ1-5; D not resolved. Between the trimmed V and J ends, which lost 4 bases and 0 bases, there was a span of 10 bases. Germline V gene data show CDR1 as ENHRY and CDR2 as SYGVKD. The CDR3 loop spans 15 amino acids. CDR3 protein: CAISVSRNSNQPQHF. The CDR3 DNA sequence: TGTGCCATCAGTGTTAGCAGGAATAGCAATCAGCCCCAGCATTTT.

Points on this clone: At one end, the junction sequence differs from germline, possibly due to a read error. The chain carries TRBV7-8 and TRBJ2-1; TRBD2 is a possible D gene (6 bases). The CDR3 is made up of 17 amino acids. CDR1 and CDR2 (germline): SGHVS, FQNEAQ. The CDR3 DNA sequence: TGTGTCAGCAGCTTACGGAGTCTCGGGAGTCCCTACAATGAGCAGTTCTTC. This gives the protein CVSSLRSLGSPYNEQFF.

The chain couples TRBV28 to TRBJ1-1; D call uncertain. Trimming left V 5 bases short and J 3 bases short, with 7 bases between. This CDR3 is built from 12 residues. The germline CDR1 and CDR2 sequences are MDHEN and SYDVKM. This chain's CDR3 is CASSPPYTEAFF. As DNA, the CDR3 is TGTGCCAGCAGTCCACCATACACTGAAGCTTTCTTT.

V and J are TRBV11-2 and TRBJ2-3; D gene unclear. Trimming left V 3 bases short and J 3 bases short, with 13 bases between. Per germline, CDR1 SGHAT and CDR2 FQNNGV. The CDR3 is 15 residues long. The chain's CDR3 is CASSLVRLGTDTQYF. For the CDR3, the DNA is TGTGCCAGCAGCTTGGTCCGGTTGGGGACAGATACGCAGTATTTT. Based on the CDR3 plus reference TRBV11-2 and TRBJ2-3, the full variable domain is EAGVAQSPRYKIIEKRQSVAFWCNPISGHATLYWYQQILGQGPKLLIQFQNNGVVDDSQLPKDRFSAERLKGVDSTLKIQPAKLEDSAVYLCASSLVRLGTDTQYFGPGTRLTVL.

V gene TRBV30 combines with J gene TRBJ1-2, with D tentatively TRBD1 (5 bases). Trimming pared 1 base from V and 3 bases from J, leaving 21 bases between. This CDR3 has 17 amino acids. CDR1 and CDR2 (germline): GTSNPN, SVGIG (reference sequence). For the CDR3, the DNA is TGTGCCTGGAGTGGCCTTCTTCGGCAGGGTGATGACTATGGCTACACCTTC. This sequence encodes CAWSGLLRQGDDYGYTF.

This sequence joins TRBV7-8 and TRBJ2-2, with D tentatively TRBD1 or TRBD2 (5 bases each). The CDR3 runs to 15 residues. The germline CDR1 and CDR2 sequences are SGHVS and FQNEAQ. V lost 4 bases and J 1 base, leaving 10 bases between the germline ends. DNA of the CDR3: TGTGCCAGCAGCTCCCGTGGGGGGAACACCGGGGAGCTGTTTTTT. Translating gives CASSSRGGNTGELFF.

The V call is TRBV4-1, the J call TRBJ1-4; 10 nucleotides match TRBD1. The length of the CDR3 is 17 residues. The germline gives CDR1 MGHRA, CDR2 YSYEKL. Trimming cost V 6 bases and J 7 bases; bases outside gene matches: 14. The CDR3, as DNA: TGCGCCAGCAGGAACCCCAACGACAGGGGGCTCAGTGAAAAACTGTTTTTT. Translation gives CASRNPNDRGLSEKLFF.

The CDR3 loop is CASSHRTGSMNTEAFF. In nucleotides, the CDR3 is TGTGCCAGCAGCCACCGGACAGGTTCGATGAACACTGAAGCTTTCTTT. The J gene is TRBJ1-1, the V gene TRBV7-9, with TRBD1 identical over 7 bases. Unmatched junction bases numbered 9, after V lost 5 bases and J lost 0 bases. The germline gives CDR1 SEHNR, CDR2 FQNEAQ (reference sequence). The CDR3 length is 16 residues.

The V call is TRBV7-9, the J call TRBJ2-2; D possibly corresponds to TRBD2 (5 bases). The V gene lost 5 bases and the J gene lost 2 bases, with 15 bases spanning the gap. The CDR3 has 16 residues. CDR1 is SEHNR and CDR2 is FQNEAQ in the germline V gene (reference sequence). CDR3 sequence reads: CASSIGWGENTGELFF. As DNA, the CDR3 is TGTGCCAGCAGCATCGGTTGGGGAGAAAACACCGGGGAGCTGTTTTTT.

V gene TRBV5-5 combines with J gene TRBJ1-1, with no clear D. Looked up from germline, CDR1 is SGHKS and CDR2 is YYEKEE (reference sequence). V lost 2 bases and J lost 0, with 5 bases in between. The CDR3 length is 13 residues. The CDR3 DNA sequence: TGTGCCAGCAGCTTCGATATGAACACTGAAGCTTTCTTT. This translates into CASSFDMNTEAFF.

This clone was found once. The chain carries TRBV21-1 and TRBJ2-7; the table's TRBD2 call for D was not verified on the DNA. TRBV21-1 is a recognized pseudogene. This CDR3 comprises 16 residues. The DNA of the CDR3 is TGTGCCAGCAGCAAACTCGGCGGCGAGAGCTCCTACGAGCAGTACTTC. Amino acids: CASSKLGGESSYEQYF.

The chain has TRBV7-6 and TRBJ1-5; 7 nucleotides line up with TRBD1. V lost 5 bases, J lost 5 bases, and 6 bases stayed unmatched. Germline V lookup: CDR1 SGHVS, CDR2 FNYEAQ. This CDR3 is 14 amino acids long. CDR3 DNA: TGTGCCAGCAGCCCACAGGGGTCCGATCAGCCCCAGCATTTT. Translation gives CASSPQGSDQPQHF.

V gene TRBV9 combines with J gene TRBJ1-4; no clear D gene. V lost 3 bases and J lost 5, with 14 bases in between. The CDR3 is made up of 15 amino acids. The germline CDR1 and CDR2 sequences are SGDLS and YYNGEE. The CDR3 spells CASSERGNRNEKLFF. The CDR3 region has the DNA TGTGCCAGCAGCGAAAGAGGGAACCGGAATGAAAAACTGTTTTTT.

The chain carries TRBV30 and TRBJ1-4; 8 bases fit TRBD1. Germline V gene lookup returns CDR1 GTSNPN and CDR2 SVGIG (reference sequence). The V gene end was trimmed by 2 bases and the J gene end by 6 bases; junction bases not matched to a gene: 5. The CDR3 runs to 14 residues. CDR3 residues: CAWSSDRGHEKLFF. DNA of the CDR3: TGTGCCTGGAGTTCTGACAGGGGCCATGAAAAACTGTTTTTT.

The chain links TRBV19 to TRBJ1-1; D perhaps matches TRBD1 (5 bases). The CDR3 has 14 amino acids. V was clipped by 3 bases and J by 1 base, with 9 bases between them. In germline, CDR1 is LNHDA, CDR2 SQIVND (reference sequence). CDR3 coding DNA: TGTGCCAGTAGTATCCAGGGAAAGAACACTGAAGCTTTCTTT. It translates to CASSIQGKNTEAFF.

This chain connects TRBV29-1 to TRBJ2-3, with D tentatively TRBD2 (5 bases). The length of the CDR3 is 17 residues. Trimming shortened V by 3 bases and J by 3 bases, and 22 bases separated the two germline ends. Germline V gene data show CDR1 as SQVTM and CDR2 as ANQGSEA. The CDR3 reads CSVESLPRRRSTDTQYF. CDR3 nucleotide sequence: TGCAGCGTTGAGTCTCTGCCGAGACGGAGGTCGACAGATACGCAGTATTTT.

The CDR3 bases are TGTGCCAGCGGGGGTAGGAGCACCGGGGAGCTGTTTTTT. Its protein is CASGGRSTGELFF. The chain is built from TRBV2 and TRBJ2-2; D is possibly TRBD1 or TRBD2 (5 bases each). Per the germline V gene, CDR1 is SNHLY and CDR2 is FYNNEI. The CDR3 length is 13 residues. The V and J ends lost 8 bases and 4 bases respectively, with 11 bases between them.

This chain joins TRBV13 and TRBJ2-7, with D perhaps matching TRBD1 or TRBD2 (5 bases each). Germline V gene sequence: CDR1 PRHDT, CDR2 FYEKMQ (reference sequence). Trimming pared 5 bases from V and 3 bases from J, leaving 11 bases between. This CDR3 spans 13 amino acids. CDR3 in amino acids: CASSPGRGYEQYF. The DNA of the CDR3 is TGTGCCAGCAGCCCGGGACGGGGCTACGAGCAGTACTTC.

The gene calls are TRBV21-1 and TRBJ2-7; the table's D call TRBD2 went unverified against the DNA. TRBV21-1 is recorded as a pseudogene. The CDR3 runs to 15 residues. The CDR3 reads CASSKAGGSRYEQYF. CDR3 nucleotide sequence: TGTGCCAGCAGCAAAGCGGGGGGATCGAGGTACGAGCAGTACTTC.

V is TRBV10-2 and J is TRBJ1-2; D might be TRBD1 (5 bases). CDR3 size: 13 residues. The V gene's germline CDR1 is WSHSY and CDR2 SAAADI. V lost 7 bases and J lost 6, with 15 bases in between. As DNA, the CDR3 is TGCGCCAGCAAAGAGCAGGGACCCCATGGCTACACCTTC. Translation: CASKEQGPHGYTF.

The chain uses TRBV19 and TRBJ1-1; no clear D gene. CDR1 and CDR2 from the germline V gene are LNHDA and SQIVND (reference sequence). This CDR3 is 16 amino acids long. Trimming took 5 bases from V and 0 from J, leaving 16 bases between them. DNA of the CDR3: TGTGCCAGTAGTCCCATTATTGAGTGGATGAACACTGAAGCTTTCTTT. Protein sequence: CASSPIIEWMNTEAFF.